This TCR beta chain came from a study of T cells in Graves' hyperthyroidism and ophthalmopathy. Study-wide background: Peripheral blood was secured at the point of initial diagnosis, before any treatment.

Germline lookup yields CDR1 KGHDR and CDR2 SFDVKD. The CDR3 is 21 amino acids. V lost 1 base, J lost 4 bases, and 25 bases lay in between. Ten or more counts support this clonotype. Amplified TCR beta CDR3 regions derived from RNA transcripts. HTBI primers were employed in a first-round RT-PCR of the TCR CDR3. TCRdb re-called the multiplex PCR reads with MiXCR, one entry per CDR3 protein. The repertoire consists of around 620,000 distinct CDR3 sequences, with approximately 14% occurring once and the leading ten covering around 7%. The sequence was collected from a young woman with Graves' ophthalmopathy. The sequenced sample consisted of blood. This rearrangement joins TRBV24-1 to TRBJ2-6; D is perhaps TRBD2 (6 bases). CDR3 sequence (DNA): TGTGCCACCAGTGATTTCGACCTGGCGGGGTTGGGAATTTCGGGGGCCAACGTCCTGACTTTC. As protein: CATSDFDLAGLGISGANVLTF.